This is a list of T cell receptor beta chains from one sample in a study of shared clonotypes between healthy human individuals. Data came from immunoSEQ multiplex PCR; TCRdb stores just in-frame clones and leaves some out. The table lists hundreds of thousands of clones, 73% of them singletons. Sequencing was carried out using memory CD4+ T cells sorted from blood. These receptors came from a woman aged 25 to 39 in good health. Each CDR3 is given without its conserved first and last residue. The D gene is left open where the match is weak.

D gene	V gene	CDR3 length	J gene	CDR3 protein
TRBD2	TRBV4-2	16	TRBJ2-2	ASSRASAGDVNTGELF
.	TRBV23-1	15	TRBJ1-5	ASSQSPPARGVQPQH
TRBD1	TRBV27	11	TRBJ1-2	ASSPTGGYGYT
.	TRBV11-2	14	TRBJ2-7	ASSPPWRIGAYEQY
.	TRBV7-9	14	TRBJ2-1	ASSPRQSITYNEQF
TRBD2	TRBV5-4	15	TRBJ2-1	ASSYGLAGDSYNEQF
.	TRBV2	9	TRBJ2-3	ASALWDTQY
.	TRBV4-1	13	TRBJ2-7	ASSLLNLGSYEQY
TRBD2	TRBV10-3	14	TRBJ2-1	AIMTPVSGRGDEQF
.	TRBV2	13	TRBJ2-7	ASPKTRDVTYEQY
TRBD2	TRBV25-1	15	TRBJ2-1	ASSGTSGTRSYNEQF
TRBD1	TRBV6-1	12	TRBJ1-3	AITPTGARNTIY
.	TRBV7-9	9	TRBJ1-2	ASSLGDGYT
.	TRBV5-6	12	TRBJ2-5	ASSEWTVQETQY
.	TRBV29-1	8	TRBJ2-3	SVGGDTQY
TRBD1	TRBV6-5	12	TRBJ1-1	ASSYQGAVAEAF
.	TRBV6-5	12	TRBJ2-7	ASSYSGSGYEQY
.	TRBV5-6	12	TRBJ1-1	ASSLAGGATEAF
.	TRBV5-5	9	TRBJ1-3	ASSFRDTIY
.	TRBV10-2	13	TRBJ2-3	ASSQGGLSTDTQY